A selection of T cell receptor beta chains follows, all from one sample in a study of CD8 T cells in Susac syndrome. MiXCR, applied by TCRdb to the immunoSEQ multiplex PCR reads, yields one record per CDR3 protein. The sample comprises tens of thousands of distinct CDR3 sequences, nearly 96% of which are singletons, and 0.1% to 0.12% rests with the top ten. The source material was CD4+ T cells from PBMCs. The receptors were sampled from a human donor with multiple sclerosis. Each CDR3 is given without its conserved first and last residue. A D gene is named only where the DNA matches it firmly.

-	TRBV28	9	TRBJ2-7	ASSFWRGQY
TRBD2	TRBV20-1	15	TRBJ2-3	SARGLASGGITDTQY
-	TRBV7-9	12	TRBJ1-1	ASSLGAGTTEAF
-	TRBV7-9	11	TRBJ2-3	ASTLLVGDTQY
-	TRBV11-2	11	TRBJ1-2	ASSLDPNYGYT
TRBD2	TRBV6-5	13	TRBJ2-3	ASSSLADSTDTQY
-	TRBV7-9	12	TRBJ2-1	ASSFLAVLPEQF
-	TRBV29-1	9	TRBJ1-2	SVGGNYGYT
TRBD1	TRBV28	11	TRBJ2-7	ASSVDRGYEQY
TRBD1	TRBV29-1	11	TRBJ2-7	SVGQGSSYEQY
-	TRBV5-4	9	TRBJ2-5	ASSHQETQY
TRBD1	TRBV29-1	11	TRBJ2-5	SVRDRGTETQY
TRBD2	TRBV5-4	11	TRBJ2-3	AISTSGTDTQY
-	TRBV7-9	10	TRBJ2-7	ASSVRGGEQY
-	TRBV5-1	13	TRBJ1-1	ASRGRGESHTEAF
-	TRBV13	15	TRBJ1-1	ASSLEDPGRLNTEAF
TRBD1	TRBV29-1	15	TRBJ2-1	SVEGPPGDSSYNEQF
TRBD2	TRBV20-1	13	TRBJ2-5	SARAVIAGFKTQY
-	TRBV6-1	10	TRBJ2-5	ASSAPGETQY
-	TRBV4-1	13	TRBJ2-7	ASSPGGGLTYEQY
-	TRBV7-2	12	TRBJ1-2	ASSFRQTNYGYT
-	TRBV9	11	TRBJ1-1	ASSPRTDAKAF
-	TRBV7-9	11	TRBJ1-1	ASSWGQNTEAF
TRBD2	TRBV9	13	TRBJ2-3	ASSVGGSGGDTQY
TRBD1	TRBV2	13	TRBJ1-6	ASSVLTGDNSPLH
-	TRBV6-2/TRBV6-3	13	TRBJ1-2	ASTPARDVSYGYT
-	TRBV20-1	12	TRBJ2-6	SAFPAGGANVLT
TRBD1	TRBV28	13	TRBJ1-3	ASSRQGVTGNTIY
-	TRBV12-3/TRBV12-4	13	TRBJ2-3	ASSLDPVSTDTQY
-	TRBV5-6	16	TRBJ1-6	ASSLGPSASSYNSPLH
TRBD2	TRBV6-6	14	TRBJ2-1	ASSPWAGGPYNEQF
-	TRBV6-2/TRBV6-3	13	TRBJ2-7	ASRIGTKVSYEQY
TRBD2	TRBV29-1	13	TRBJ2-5	SVSGPGGRQETQY
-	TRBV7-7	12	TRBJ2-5	ASSLGALQETQY
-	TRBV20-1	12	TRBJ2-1	SASDGTPYNEQF
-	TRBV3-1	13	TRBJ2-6	ASSLPYPGANVLT
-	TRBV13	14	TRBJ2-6	ASSFYTETGANVLT
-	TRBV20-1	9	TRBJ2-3	SATFTDTQY
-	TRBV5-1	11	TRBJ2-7	ASSYGVSYEQY
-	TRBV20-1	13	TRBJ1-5	SAPGEGAYNQPQH
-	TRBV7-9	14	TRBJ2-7	ASSLGGQSGSYEQY
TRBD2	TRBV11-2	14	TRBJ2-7	ASSLEGLAGVYEQY
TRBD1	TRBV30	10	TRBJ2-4	AWGTGGNIQY
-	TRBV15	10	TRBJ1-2	ATSRDRGGYT
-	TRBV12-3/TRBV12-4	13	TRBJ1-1	ASLSRVRGDTEAF
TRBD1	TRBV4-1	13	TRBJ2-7	ASSQGGDSSYEQY
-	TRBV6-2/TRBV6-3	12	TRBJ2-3	ASSYRDTTDTQY
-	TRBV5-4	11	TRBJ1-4	ASSLGRNEKLF
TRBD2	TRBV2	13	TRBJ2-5	ASTLPGGLVETQY
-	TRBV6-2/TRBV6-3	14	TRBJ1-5	ASSPRGRYSNQPQH
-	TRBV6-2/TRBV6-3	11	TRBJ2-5	ASRTPGRETQY
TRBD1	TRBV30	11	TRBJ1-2	AWSVAGQGGYT
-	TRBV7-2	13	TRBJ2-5	ASSSPMPSRETQY
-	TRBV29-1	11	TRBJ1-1	SVTETMNTEAF
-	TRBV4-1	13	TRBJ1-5	ASSQDGIRSQPQH
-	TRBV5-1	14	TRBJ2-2	ASSLDGGTNTGELF
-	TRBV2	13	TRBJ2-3	ASSERVASTDTQY
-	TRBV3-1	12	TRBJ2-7	ASSRGGGSYEQY
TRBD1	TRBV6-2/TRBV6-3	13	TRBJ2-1	ASSPDRSSYNEQF
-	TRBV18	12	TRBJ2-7	ASSPGQGHYEQY